This TCR beta chain appears in the sequencing data of a study of patients and donors after allogeneic stem cell transplantation. TCRdb processed the RT-PCR reads anew with MiXCR; each CDR3 protein has one entry. The sample carries roughly 230,000 distinct CDR3 sequences, about 14% recorded once. This clonotype showed up just once. The V segment lost 3 bases and the J segment 4 bases; nucleotides outside the gene matches: 6. The CDR3 sequence is 15 residues long. Sequencing was performed on blood, either unsorted or a sorted T cell fraction (not recorded which). The chain couples TRBV12-3 or TRBV12-4 to TRBJ1-3; 7 positions match TRBD1. This TCR came from a human donor who was either an allogeneic HSCT recipient or a stem cell or donor lymphocyte infusion donor (not recorded which). It is not recorded whose cells these are; they may come from a transplant donor. The CDR3 nucleotides are TGTGCCAGCAGTTTCGGGACAGAGCACGGAAACACCATATATTTT. As protein: CASSFGTEHGNTIYF.